This T cell receptor (beta chain) was sequenced in a study of cytomegalovirus exposure and HLA in healthy donors. In the PCR, 60 Vbeta and 13 Jbeta primers were used. Clones were sequenced by immunoSEQ multiplex PCR, and TCRdb holds only the in-frame ones, with some missing. This sample yields more than 90,000 clones, of which about 80% are seen a single time; 3.5% to 5% belongs to the top ten. This clone was picked up a small number of times. The CDR3 totals 15 residues. Germline CDR1 SEHNR, CDR2 FQNEAQ (reference sequence). V lost 5 bases, J lost 10 bases, and 11 bases stayed unmatched. The V call is TRBV7-9, the J call TRBJ1-6, with 7 bases that match TRBD1. The sequencing sample was made of PBMCs. The source of this sequence is a man aged 35 to 55 in good health and CMV-seronegative. CDR3 sequence: CASSPRDSRESPLHF. Here the CDR3 DNA reads TGTGCCAGCAGCCCACGGGACAGTAGGGAATCACCCCTCCACTTT.